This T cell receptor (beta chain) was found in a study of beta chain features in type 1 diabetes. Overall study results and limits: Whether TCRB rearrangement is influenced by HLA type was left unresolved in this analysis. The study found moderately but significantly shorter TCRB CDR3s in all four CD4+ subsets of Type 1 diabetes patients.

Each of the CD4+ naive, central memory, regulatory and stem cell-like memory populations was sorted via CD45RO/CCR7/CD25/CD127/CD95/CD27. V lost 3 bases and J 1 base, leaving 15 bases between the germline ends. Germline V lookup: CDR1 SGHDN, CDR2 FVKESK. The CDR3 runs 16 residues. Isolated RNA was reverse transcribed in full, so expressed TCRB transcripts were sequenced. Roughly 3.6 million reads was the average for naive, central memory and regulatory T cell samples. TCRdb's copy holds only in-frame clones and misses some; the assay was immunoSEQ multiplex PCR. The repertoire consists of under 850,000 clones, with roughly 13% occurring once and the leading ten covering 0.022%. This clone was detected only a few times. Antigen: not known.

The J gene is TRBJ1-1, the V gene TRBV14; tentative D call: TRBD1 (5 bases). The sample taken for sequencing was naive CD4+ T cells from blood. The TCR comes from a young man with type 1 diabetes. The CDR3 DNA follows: TGTGCCAGCAGCCAGCGACAGCCGGGGGGGAACACTGAAGCTTTCTTT. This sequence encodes CASSQRQPGGNTEAFF.